This is a list of T cell receptor beta chains from one sample in a study of T-cell reconstitution after alpha-beta-depleted transplantation in children. One entry per CDR3 protein, called by TCRdb with MiXCR from the PCR reads. Altogether around 71,000 distinct CDR3 sequences are present, about 7.3% being singletons, with the ten largest covering around 2.5%. The source was PBMCs from the stem cell graft donor, collected from the stem cell graft. Every receptor here comes from a human donor who donated a stem cell graft to a child with acute lymphoblastic leukemia. The CDR3 runs from the conserved cysteine through the conserved F or W. D genes are given only for firm matches. Clone size is shown for a subset of rows, as once, few, many or a class of expanded clone.

v_call	d_call	j_call	clone_size	cdr3_aa	cdr3_nt
TRBV20-1	-	TRBJ1-1	many	CSANSRGNTEAFF	TGCAGTGCTAACTCCAGGGGGAACACTGAAGCTTTCTTT
TRBV7-8	TRBD1	TRBJ2-1	many	CASSSTGNEQFF	TGTGCCAGCAGCTCGACAGGGAATGAGCAGTTCTTC
TRBV10-3	TRBD2	TRBJ2-7	many	CAIRGAGGGDEQYF	TGTGCCATCAGGGGGGCGGGAGGGGGCGACGAGCAGTACTTC
TRBV6-4	TRBD2	TRBJ2-1	many	CASSVTGGEAYNEQFF	TGTGCCAGCAGTGTCACCGGGGGGGAGGCTTACAATGAGCAGTTCTTC
TRBV7-8	TRBD1	TRBJ1-1	many	CASSSHRGQGNEAFF	TGTGCCAGCAGCTCCCACAGGGGTCAGGGGAATGAAGCTTTCTTT
TRBV12-5	TRBD2	TRBJ2-1	few	CASGLVLSGSGSAPYNEQFF	TGTGCTAGTGGTTTGGTATTATCGGGGAGCGGGAGTGCTCCCTACAATGAGCAGTTCTTC
TRBV15	TRBD2	TRBJ2-1	-	CATSKPAGGYNEQFF	TGTGCCACCAGCAAACCAGCGGGAGGGTACAATGAGCAGTTCTTC
TRBV11-2	-	TRBJ2-1	-	CASSLNAGVGEQFF	TGTGCCAGCAGCTTAAACGCAGGGGTAGGTGAGCAGTTCTTC
TRBV11-2	-	TRBJ1-4	-	CASSFWGGGREKLFF	TGTGCCAGCAGCTTTTGGGGGGGAGGGAGGGAAAAACTGTTTTTT
TRBV7-8	-	TRBJ2-7	many	CASSYRAYEQYF	TGTGCCAGCAGCTACCGCGCCTACGAGCAGTACTTC
TRBV11-2	-	TRBJ2-1	many	CASSSISGRPANEQFF	TGTGCCAGCAGCTCCATTAGCGGCAGACCGGCCAATGAGCAGTTCTTC
TRBV4-1	TRBD1	TRBJ2-7	many	CASSQDLGTGYYEQYF	TGCGCCAGCAGCCAAGATCTGGGGACAGGGTACTACGAGCAGTACTTC
TRBV10-3	TRBD1	TRBJ2-7	many	CAIAIGQGPYEQYF	TGTGCCATCGCGATTGGACAGGGGCCTTACGAGCAGTACTTC
TRBV12-3/TRBV12-4	-	TRBJ1-1	-	CAITSTQAGAFF	TGTGCCATCACTTCCACGCAGGCTGGAGCTTTCTTT
TRBV5-5	TRBD2	TRBJ2-1	few	CASSLSGVSSYNEQFF	TGTGCCAGCAGCCTTAGCGGGGTGAGCTCCTACAATGAGCAGTTCTTC
TRBV27	TRBD2	TRBJ2-2	-	CASSFLSGSHTGELFF	TGTGCCAGCAGTTTCTTGAGCGGGAGCCACACCGGGGAGCTGTTTTTT
TRBV29-1	TRBD2	TRBJ2-1	many	CSAGTSDYNEQFF	TGCAGTGCCGGGACTAGCGACTACAATGAGCAGTTCTTC
TRBV27	TRBD1	TRBJ1-1	many	CASSLGQGDEAFF	TGTGCCAGCAGTTTAGGACAGGGCGATGAAGCTTTCTTT
TRBV3-1	-	TRBJ2-1	many	CASSQDSGYPYNEQFF	TGTGCCAGCAGCCAAGATTCCGGGTATCCCTACAATGAGCAGTTCTTC
TRBV5-1	-	TRBJ1-1	many	CASSFGGVNTEAFF	TGCGCCAGCAGCTTCGGAGGTGTAAACACTGAAGCTTTCTTT
TRBV5-1	TRBD1	TRBJ2-1	few	CASSVQGENYNEQFF	TGCGCCAGCAGCGTACAGGGGGAGAACTACAATGAGCAGTTCTTC
TRBV18	-	TRBJ1-1	few	CASSPKAANTEAFF	TGTGCCAGCTCACCAAAGGCAGCGAACACTGAAGCTTTCTTT
TRBV5-1	-	TRBJ2-7	-	CASSLQQAGTYEQYF	TGCGCCAGCAGCTTGCAACAGGCGGGGACCTACGAGCAGTACTTC
TRBV5-1	-	TRBJ2-1	-	CASSLAYVSEQFF	TGCGCCAGCAGCTTGGCGTACGTCAGTGAGCAGTTCTTC
TRBV29-1	-	TRBJ2-4	many	CSVGSESLAKNIQYF	TGCAGCGTTGGGTCGGAATCTCTAGCCAAAAACATTCAGTACTTC
TRBV3-1	-	TRBJ2-7	few	CASSPDPDYEQYF	TGTGCCAGCAGCCCAGATCCCGACTACGAGCAGTACTTC
TRBV27	TRBD2	TRBJ2-7	many	CASSLGLAYEQYF	TGTGCCAGCAGTCTCGGACTAGCCTACGAGCAGTACTTC
TRBV6-5	TRBD1	TRBJ2-2	many	CASRLKQGAAGELFF	TGTGCCAGCAGGCTTAAACAGGGGGCAGCCGGGGAGCTGTTTTTT
TRBV5-6	-	TRBJ1-6	many	CASSLHRFYNSPLHF	TGTGCCAGCAGCTTACACAGATTTTATAATTCACCCCTCCACTTT
TRBV6-1	-	TRBJ1-4	-	CASSEGTGVLNEKLFF	TGTGCCAGCAGTGAAGGCACAGGCGTATTGAATGAAAAACTGTTTTTT
TRBV10-3	-	TRBJ2-5	many	CAISEGPFQETQYF	TGTGCCATCAGTGAGGGACCTTTCCAAGAGACCCAGTACTTC
TRBV2	-	TRBJ1-6	many	CASSETGDLSPLHF	TGTGCCAGCAGTGAAACCGGGGACTTATCACCCCTCCACTTT
TRBV16	TRBD1	TRBJ2-3	few	CASSQGTGTDTQYF	TGTGCCAGCAGCCAAGGGACAGGCACAGATACGCAGTATTTT
TRBV12-3/TRBV12-4	-	TRBJ2-3	many	CASSLAQGSSHTQYF	TGTGCCAGCAGTTTAGCTCAGGGAAGTTCCCATACGCAGTATTTT
TRBV28	-	TRBJ2-7	once	CASSFSRQSSYEQYF	TGTGCCAGCAGCTTTAGCCGCCAGAGCTCCTACGAGCAGTACTTC
TRBV29-1	-	TRBJ1-2	few	CSATGQGPGYTF	TGCAGCGCCACAGGGCAGGGCCCTGGCTACACCTTC
TRBV4-1	-	TRBJ1-4	many	CASSQEARVLEKLFF	TGCGCCAGCAGCCAAGAAGCGAGGGTTTTGGAAAAACTGTTTTTT
TRBV5-1	TRBD1	TRBJ2-7	-	CASSWDRAGEQYF	TGCGCCAGCAGCTGGGACAGGGCGGGCGAGCAGTACTTC
TRBV3-1	-	TRBJ2-7	few	CASSRQDGSYEQYF	TGTGCCAGCAGCCGGCAGGACGGATCCTACGAGCAGTACTTC
TRBV5-1	TRBD2	TRBJ2-7	many	CASRASGRPSYEQYF	TGCGCCAGCAGAGCTAGCGGGAGGCCCTCCTACGAGCAGTACTTC
TRBV12-3/TRBV12-4	-	TRBJ2-1	few	CASSLRQANYNEQFF	TGTGCCAGCAGTTTAAGACAGGCCAACTACAATGAGCAGTTCTTC
TRBV7-2	-	TRBJ1-4	many	CASSYGEEKLFF	TGTGCCAGCAGCTACGGGGAAGAAAAACTGTTTTTT